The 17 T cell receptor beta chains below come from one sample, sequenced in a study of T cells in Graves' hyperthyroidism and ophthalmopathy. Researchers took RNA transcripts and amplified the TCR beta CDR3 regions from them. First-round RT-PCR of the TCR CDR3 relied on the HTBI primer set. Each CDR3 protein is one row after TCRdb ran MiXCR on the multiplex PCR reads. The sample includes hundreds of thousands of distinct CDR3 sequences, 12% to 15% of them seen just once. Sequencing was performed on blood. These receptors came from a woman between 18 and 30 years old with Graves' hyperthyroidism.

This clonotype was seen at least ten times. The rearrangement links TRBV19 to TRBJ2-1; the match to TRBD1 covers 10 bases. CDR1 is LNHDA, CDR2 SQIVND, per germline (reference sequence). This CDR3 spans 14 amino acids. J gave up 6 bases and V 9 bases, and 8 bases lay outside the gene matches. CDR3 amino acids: CASSRDRGVNEQFF. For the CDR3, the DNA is TGTGCCAGCTCCCGGGACAGGGGTGTCAATGAGCAGTTCTTC. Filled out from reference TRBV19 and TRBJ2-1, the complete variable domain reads DGGITQSPKYLFRKEGQNVTLSCEQNLNHDAMYWYRQDPGQGLRLIYYSQIVNDFQKGDIAEGYSVSREKKESFPLTVTSAQKNPTAFYLCASSRDRGVNEQFFGPGTRLTVL.

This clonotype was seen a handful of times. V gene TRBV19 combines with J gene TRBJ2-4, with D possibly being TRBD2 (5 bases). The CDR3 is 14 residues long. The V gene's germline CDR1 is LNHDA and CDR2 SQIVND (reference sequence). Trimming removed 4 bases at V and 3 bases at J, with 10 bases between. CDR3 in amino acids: CASSSLEGKNIQYF. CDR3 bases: TGTGCCAGTAGTAGTTTAGAGGGCAAAAACATTCAGTACTTC. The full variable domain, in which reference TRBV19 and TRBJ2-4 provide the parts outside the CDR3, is DGGITQSPKYLFRKEGQNVTLSCEQNLNHDAMYWYRQDPGQGLRLIYYSQIVNDFQKGDIAEGYSVSREKKESFPLTVTSAQKNPTAFYLCASSSLEGKNIQYFGAGTRLSVL.

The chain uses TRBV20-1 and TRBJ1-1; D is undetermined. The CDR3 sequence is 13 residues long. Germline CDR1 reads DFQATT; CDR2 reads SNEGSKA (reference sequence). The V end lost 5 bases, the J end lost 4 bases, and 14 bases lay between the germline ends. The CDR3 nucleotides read TGCAGTGCTTCGTGGCAGGATTCCACTGAAGCTTTCTTT. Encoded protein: CSASWQDSTEAFF.

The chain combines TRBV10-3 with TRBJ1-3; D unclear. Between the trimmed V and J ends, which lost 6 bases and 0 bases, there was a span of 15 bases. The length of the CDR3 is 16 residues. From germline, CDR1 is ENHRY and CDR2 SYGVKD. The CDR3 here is CAIRRESVRSGNTIYF. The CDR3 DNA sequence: TGTGCCATCAGGAGGGAATCAGTCCGCTCTGGAAACACCATATATTTT.

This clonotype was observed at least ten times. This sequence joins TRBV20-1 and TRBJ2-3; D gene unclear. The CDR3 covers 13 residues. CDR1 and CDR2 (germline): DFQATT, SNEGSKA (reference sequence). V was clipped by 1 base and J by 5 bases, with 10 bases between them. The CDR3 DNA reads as TGCAGTGCTAGAGTGAGTTGGGAAGATACGCAGTATTTT. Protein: CSARVSWEDTQYF.

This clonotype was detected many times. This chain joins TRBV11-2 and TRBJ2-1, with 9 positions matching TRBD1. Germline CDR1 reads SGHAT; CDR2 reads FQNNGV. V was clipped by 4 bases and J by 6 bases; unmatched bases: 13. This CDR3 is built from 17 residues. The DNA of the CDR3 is TGTGCCAGCAGCTCAGATAACCGGGACAGGGCAGTCAATGAGCAGTTCTTC. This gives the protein CASSSDNRDRAVNEQFF.

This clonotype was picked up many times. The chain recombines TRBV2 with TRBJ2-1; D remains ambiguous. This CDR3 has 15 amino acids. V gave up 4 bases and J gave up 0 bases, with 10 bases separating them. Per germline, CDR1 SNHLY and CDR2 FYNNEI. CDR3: CASSGPGSSYNEQFF. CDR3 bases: TGTGCCAGCAGTGGGCCGGGCAGCTCCTACAATGAGCAGTTCTTC. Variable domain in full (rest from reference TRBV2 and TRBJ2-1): EPEVTQTPSHQVTQMGQEVILRCVPISNHLYFYWYRQILGQKVEFLVSFYNNEISEKSEIFDDQFSVERPDGSNFTLKIRSTKLEDSAMYFCASSGPGSSYNEQFFGPGTRLTVL.

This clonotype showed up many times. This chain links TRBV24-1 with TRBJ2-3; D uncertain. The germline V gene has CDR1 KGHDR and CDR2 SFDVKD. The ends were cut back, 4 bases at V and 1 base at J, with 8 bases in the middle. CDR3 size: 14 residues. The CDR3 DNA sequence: TGTGCCACCAGTGACTCCCCTCGCACAGATACGCAGTATTTT. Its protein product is CATSDSPRTDTQYF.

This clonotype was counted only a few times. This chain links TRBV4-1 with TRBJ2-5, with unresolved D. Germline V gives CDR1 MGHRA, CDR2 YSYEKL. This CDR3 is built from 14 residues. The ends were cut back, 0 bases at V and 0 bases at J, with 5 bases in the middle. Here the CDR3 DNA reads TGCGCCAGCAGCCAAGAGACTTACCAAGAGACCCAGTACTTC. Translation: CASSQETYQETQYF.

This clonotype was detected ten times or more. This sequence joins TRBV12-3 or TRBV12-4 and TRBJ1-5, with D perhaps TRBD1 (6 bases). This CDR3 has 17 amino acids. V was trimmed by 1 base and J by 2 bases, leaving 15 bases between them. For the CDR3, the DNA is TGTGCCAGCAGTTTAGTAGGCAGGGGTTCGGGCAATCAGCCCCAGCATTTT. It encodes CASSLVGRGSGNQPQHF.

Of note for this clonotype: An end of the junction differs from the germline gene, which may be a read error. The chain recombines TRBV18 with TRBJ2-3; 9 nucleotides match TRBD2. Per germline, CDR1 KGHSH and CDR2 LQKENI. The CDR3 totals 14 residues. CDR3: CASSPTSGTDTRYF. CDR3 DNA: TGTGCCAGCTCACCGACTAGCGGCACAGATACGCGGTATTTT.

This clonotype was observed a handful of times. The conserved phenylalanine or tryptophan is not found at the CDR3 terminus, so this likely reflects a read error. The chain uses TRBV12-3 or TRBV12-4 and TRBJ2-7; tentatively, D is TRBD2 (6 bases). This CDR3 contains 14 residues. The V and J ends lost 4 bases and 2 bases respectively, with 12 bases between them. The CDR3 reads CASSSGVGTYEQYS. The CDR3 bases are TGTGCCAGCAGTTCGGGGGTTGGGACCTACGAGCAGTACTCC.

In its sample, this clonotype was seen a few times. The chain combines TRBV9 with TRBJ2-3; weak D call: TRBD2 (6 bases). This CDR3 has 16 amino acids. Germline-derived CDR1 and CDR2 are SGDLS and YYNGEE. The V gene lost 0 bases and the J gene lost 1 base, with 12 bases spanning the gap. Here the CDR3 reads CASSVGLDPRTDTQYF. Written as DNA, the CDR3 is TGTGCCAGCAGCGTAGGACTAGACCCTCGCACAGATACGCAGTATTTT.

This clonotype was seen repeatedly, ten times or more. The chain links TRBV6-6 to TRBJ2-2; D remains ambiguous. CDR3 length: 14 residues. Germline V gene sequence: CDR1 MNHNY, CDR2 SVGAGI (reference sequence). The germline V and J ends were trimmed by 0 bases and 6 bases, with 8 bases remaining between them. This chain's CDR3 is CASSYSGFAGELFF. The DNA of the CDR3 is TGTGCCAGCAGTTACTCAGGTTTTGCCGGGGAGCTGTTTTTT.

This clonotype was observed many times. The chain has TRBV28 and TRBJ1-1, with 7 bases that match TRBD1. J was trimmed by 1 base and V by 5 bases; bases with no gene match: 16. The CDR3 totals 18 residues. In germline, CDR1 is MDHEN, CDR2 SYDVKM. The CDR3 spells CASSPGLLRGQSNTEAFF. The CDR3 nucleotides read TGTGCCAGCAGTCCGGGTTTACTTAGGGGGCAATCGAACACTGAAGCTTTCTTT.

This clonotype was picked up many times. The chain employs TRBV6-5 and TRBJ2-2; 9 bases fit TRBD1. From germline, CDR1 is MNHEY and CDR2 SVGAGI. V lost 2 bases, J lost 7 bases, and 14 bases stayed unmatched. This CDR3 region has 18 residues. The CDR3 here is CASSYGTGSSLVIGELFF. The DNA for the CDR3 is TGTGCCAGCAGTTACGGGACAGGGTCTTCCCTGGTCATCGGGGAGCTGTTTTTT.

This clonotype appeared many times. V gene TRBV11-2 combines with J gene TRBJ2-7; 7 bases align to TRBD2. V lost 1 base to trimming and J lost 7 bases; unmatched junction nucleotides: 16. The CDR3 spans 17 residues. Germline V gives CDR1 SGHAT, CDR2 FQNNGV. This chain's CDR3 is CASSLGAGGRLDTEQYF. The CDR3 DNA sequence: TGTGCCAGCAGCTTAGGGGCCGGCGGGAGATTGGACACGGAGCAGTACTTC.